The 8 T cell receptor beta chains below all came from one sample that was sequenced in a study of CD8+ T cells in alopecia areata. RNA extraction and reverse transcription yielded cDNA as sequencing template. Here immunoSEQ multiplex PCR was the method, and the copy in TCRdb shows in-frame clones only, minus some. Of over 90,000 clones listed, around 86% are singletons. Treatment reported: oral pan-JAK inhibitor, 5-10 mg twice daily. Sample: CD8+ T cells sorted from blood, taken between weeks 30 and 35, from a patient treated with tofacitinib. The receptors originated from a human donor with alopecia areata.

The chain is built from TRBV5-1 and TRBJ2-7; 11 nucleotides match TRBD2. Per the germline V gene, CDR1 is SGHRS and CDR2 is YFSETQ. The CDR3 length is 17 residues. V shed 0 bases and J 3 bases; nucleotides not matched to a gene: 8. CDR3 in amino acids: CASSLALAGEYNYEQYF. The DNA for the CDR3 is TGCGCCAGCAGCTTGGCACTAGCGGGGGAATATAACTACGAGCAGTACTTC.

In this sample, this clone turned up once. V is TRBV11-3 and J is TRBJ2-1, with 11 nucleotides matching TRBD2. CDR3 size: 17 residues. Trimming removed 5 bases from V and 4 bases from J; junction bases left unmatched: 10. Per germline, CDR1 SGHNT and CDR2 YENEEA. Written as DNA, the CDR3 is TGTGCCAGCAGCCAAGGGACTAGCGGACCGGGGTACAATGAGCAGTTCTTC. As protein: CASSQGTSGPGYNEQFF.

The chain joins TRBV15 to TRBJ2-5; no clear D gene. The better agreement between TRBJ2-7 and the DNA end casts doubt on the J call. The CDR3 is made up of 14 amino acids. The V gene's germline CDR1 is LNHNV and CDR2 YYDKDF (reference sequence). The DNA of the CDR3 is TGTGCCACCAGCATATCCAGGAGCTCCTACGAGCAGTACTTC. This gives the protein CATSISRSSYEQYF.

The gene calls are TRBV5-1 and TRBJ2-7; 7 bases map to TRBD2. The V segment lost 0 bases and the J segment 4 bases; nucleotides outside the gene matches: 1. The germline V gene encodes CDR1 SGHRS and CDR2 YFSETQ. The CDR3 covers 13 residues. The DNA for the CDR3 is TGCGCCAGCAGCTTGGAAGCGGGGTACGAGCAGTACTTC. The encoded protein is CASSLEAGYEQYF.

The J gene is TRBJ2-4, the V gene TRBV25-1; D remains unclear. Germline CDR1 is MGHDK and CDR2 is SYGVNS. CDR3 length equals 13 residues. V was pared by 4 bases and J by 7 bases, with 11 bases between. The CDR3 sequence is CASSGTYRNIQYF. The DNA of the CDR3 is TGTGCCAGCAGTGGCACGTACCGGAACATTCAGTACTTC.

The chain recombines TRBV13 with TRBJ2-7; D uncertain. V was clipped by 1 base and J by 6 bases, with 13 bases between them. CDR3 length: 14 residues. From germline, CDR1 is PRHDT and CDR2 FYEKMQ (reference sequence). The CDR3 reads CASSLELLSSEQYF. The CDR3 nucleotides read TGTGCCAGCAGCTTAGAGCTGCTATCATCCGAGCAGTACTTC.

The chain has TRBV7-9 and TRBJ2-7; 11 nucleotides align to TRBD1. The CDR3 loop spans 15 amino acids. CDR1 is SEHNR, CDR2 FQNEAQ, per germline (reference sequence). V was clipped by 4 bases and J by 3 bases; unmatched bases: 5. DNA for the CDR3: TGTGCCAGCAGCTCGGGACAGGGGGAGTACTACGAGCAGTACTTC. Its protein is CASSSGQGEYYEQYF.

This chain joins TRBV5-1 and TRBJ2-7, with D perhaps matching TRBD1 (5 bases). The CDR3 length is 15 residues. Germline assignment: CDR1 SGHRS and CDR2 YFSETQ. V lost 5 bases and J lost 3, with 18 bases in between. The CDR3 sequence: CASSPHPQEIYEQYF. The CDR3 region has the DNA TGCGCCAGCAGTCCGCATCCACAGGAGATCTACGAGCAGTACTTC.